This T cell receptor (beta chain) emerged from a study of OX40 agonist ivuxolimab in advanced cancers. Assay used: immunoSEQ multiplex PCR; TCRdb lists only in-frame clones, some missing. This table holds about 14,000 clones, roughly nine tenths found once. This clone was seen more than once but under ten times. The germline CDR1 and CDR2 sequences are LNHDA and SQIVND (reference sequence). Losses at the gene ends were 6 bases for V and 7 bases for J; bases not matched to a gene: 9. The CDR3 is 14 residues long. The receptor's source is an adult with an advanced solid tumor such as melanoma, head and neck, liver or kidney cancer. The gene calls are TRBV19 and TRBJ2-7, with 10 positions matching TRBD1. The material sequenced was CD4+ or CD8+ T cells sorted from blood, taken in a trial of the OX40 agonist ivuxolimab. CDR3 sequence: CASSSGTGAWEQYF. CDR3 coding DNA: TGTGCCAGTAGCAGCGGGACAGGGGCTTGGGAGCAGTACTTC.